This is a list of T cell receptor beta chains from one sample in a study of T-cell reconstitution after alpha-beta-depleted transplantation in children. From the PCR reads, TCRdb called clonotypes with MiXCR, one entry per CDR3 protein. The sample gives about 100,000 distinct CDR3 sequences, about 6.8% of which show up once; about a sixth is in the top ten. Source: PBMCs, taken before TCRalphabeta/CD19-depleted stem cell transplant. Source of these receptors: a boy younger than 10 with acute lymphoblastic leukemia, due to receive a stem cell transplant. Both conserved end residues are part of each CDR3. Each record gives: V gene, clone size, J gene, D gene, CDR3 protein, CDR3 DNA. The D gene is left open where the match is weak. Not every row has a clone size; where given, it reads once, few, many or a size class.

TRBV7-8	many	TRBJ1-5	.	CASSPNRNQPQHF	TGTGCCAGCAGCCCTAACAGGAATCAGCCCCAGCATTTT
TRBV5-6	many	TRBJ1-3	TRBD1	CASSPSGTGWALSGNTIYF	TGTGCCAGCAGCCCCTCCGGGACAGGGTGGGCCCTCTCTGGAAACACCATATATTTT
TRBV6-4	few	TRBJ2-2	TRBD2	CASRGGNLAGDTGELFF	TGTGCCAGCAGAGGCGGGAACCTAGCGGGGGACACCGGGGAGCTGTTTTTT
TRBV19	few	TRBJ1-2	.	CASSIFEDYGYTF	TGTGCCAGTAGTATATTCGAGGACTATGGCTACACCTTC
TRBV4-3	many	TRBJ2-4	.	CASSQDKALKGVQYF	TGCGCCAGCAGCCAAGATAAAGCCCTGAAGGGCGTTCAGTACTTC
TRBV25-1	many	TRBJ2-5	.	CASSGQNQETQYF	TGTGCCAGCAGTGGACAGAACCAAGAGACCCAGTACTTC
TRBV20-1	.	TRBJ1-1	TRBD1	CSARKTQGAQTEAFF	TGCAGTGCTAGAAAAACACAGGGGGCACAGACTGAAGCTTTCTTT
TRBV6-1	.	TRBJ2-4	.	CASSERTGRPYF	TGTGCCAGCAGTGAACGGACTGGAAGACCGTACTTC
TRBV7-2	many	TRBJ1-5	.	CASSLNTNQPQHF	TGTGCCAGCAGCTTAAACACCAATCAGCCCCAGCATTTT
TRBV25-1	many	TRBJ2-2	TRBD2	CASTGGYTGELFF	TGTGCCAGCACGGGGGGTTACACCGGGGAGCTGTTTTTT
TRBV12-3/TRBV12-4	.	TRBJ2-3	TRBD2	CASSLEGSGGVAIPDTQYF	TGTGCCAGCAGTTTGGAGGGAAGCGGGGGGGTCGCTATTCCAGATACGCAGTATTTT
TRBV10-3	many	TRBJ1-4	.	CATDHAGGRGGKKKLFF	TGTGCCACCGATCACGCGGGCGGACGTGGAGGAAAGAAAAAACTGTTTTTT
TRBV5-1	many	TRBJ2-2	.	CASSLVDNSQLTGELFF	TGCGCCAGCAGCTTGGTCGATAATAGCCAACTTACCGGGGAGCTGTTTTTT
TRBV7-2	many	TRBJ1-1	TRBD1	CASSPIEGAGAEAFF	TGTGCCAGCAGCCCGATTGAGGGGGCGGGCGCTGAAGCTTTCTTT
TRBV20-1	few	TRBJ2-1	TRBD1	CSARDRGPSYNEQFF	TGCAGTGCTAGAGACAGGGGGCCCAGCTACAATGAGCAGTTCTTC
TRBV6-2/TRBV6-3	few	TRBJ2-3	TRBD2	CASTLDRLAGHTDTQYF	TGTGCCAGCACTTTAGACCGGCTAGCGGGGCACACAGATACGCAGTATTTT
TRBV7-2	.	TRBJ2-3	.	CASSPWVEGVTYF	TGTGCCAGCAGCCCGTGGGTGGAGGGGGTAACGTATTTT
TRBV19	few	TRBJ1-1	.	CASSYTKTQAFF	TGTGCCAGTAGTTATACAAAGACTCAAGCTTTCTTT
TRBV5-1	few	TRBJ2-2	.	CASSFGTPGAGELFF	TGCGCCAGCAGCTTCGGGACACCGGGGGCCGGGGAGCTGTTTTTT
TRBV5-1	many	TRBJ2-7	TRBD2	CASSSGTSGTSYEQYF	TGCGCCAGCAGCTCTGGGACTAGCGGAACCTCCTACGAGCAGTACTTC
TRBV20-1	.	TRBJ1-5	.	CSAILRQTHQPQHF	TGCAGTGCTATCCTCAGACAGACTCATCAGCCCCAGCATTTT
TRBV7-6	.	TRBJ1-1	.	CASSLGLPRAGTEAFF	TGTGCCAGCAGCTTAGGCTTACCCAGAGCGGGGACTGAAGCTTTCTTT
TRBV21-1	.	TRBJ1-2	.	CASSNPGVYGYTF	TGTGCCAGCAGCAACCCGGGTGTCTATGGCTACACCTTC
TRBV20-1	few	TRBJ1-2	.	CSARDFVYGYTF	TGCAGTGCTAGAGATTTCGTCTATGGCTACACCTTC
TRBV7-3	.	TRBJ2-5	.	CASSLTRGAEETQYF	TGTGCCAGCAGCTTAACGAGGGGGGCTGAGGAGACCCAGTACTTC
TRBV5-1	few	TRBJ1-2	.	CASSLGQRDGYTF	TGCGCCAGCAGCTTGGGACAGAGAGACGGCTACACCTTC
TRBV6-1	few	TRBJ2-3	.	CASSSSRVYTQYF	TGTGCCAGCAGCAGCAGTCGGGTCTATACGCAGTATTTT
TRBV12-3/TRBV12-4	many	TRBJ2-1	TRBD2	CASSPRDYYNEQFF	TGTGCCAGCAGCCCTCGGGACTACTACAATGAGCAGTTCTTC
TRBV7-2	.	TRBJ2-7	TRBD1	CASSLAAGGSYEQYF	TGTGCCAGCAGCTTAGCGGCAGGGGGTTCCTACGAGCAGTACTTC
TRBV20-1	many	TRBJ1-1	.	CSATQNTEAFF	TGCAGTGCTACACAGAACACTGAAGCTTTCTTT
TRBV4-3	.	TRBJ2-3	TRBD2	CASSQDRAGGVHMDTQYF	TGCGCCAGCAGCCAAGATCGGGCCGGGGGGGTTCATATGGATACGCAGTATTTT
TRBV15	few	TRBJ1-4	.	CATSREVEKLFF	TGTGCCACCAGCAGAGAGGTTGAAAAACTGTTTTTT
TRBV28	.	TRBJ2-7	TRBD1	CASVPGTASHEQYF	TGTGCCAGCGTTCCGGGGACAGCTTCCCACGAGCAGTACTTC
TRBV9	medium-sized	TRBJ1-2	.	CASSSDPGYGYTF	TGTGCCAGCTCCTCTGACCCAGGCTATGGCTACACCTTC
TRBV5-1	many	TRBJ1-4	.	CAGPEGNEKLFF	TGCGCCGGACCAGAGGGTAATGAAAAACTGTTTTTT
TRBV7-2	many	TRBJ1-5	.	CASSALRDLNQPQHF	TGTGCCAGCAGCGCGCTCCGGGACCTAAATCAGCCCCAGCATTTT
TRBV7-9	.	TRBJ1-2	.	CASSSGNYGYTF	TGTGCCAGCAGCTCAGGAAACTATGGCTACACCTTC
TRBV4-1	few	TRBJ2-3	TRBD2	CASSTRLAGFTDTQYF	TGCGCCAGCAGCACACGACTAGCGGGTTTCACAGATACGCAGTATTTT
TRBV7-6	many	TRBJ2-2	TRBD2	CASSLDPLAGGNTGELFF	TGTGCCAGCAGCTTAGACCCTCTGGCGGGGGGTAACACCGGGGAGCTGTTTTTT
TRBV4-2	few	TRBJ1-3	.	CASSQDWSGISSGNTIYF	TGTGCCAGCAGCCAAGATTGGTCTGGGATCAGCTCTGGAAACACCATATATTTT
TRBV27	few	TRBJ2-3	TRBD2	CASSPWTSGGPYLPNTQYF	TGTGCCAGCAGTCCATGGACTAGCGGGGGGCCATACCTTCCGAATACGCAGTATTTT